The 4 T cell receptor beta chains presented below share a single source sample, sequenced in a study of blood T cell repertoires in COVID-19. Method: immunoSEQ multiplex PCR; TCRdb's copy keeps in-frame clones and lacks some. In the table there are 190,000 or so clones, 82% of which are singletons. Sequencing was carried out using PBMCs or T cells enriched from blood (not recorded which). These receptors originate from a man aged 35-49 years who had recovered from COVID-19.

The V gene is TRBV19, the J gene TRBJ2-7; D is unresolved. CDR1 and CDR2 from the germline V gene are LNHDA and SQIVND (reference sequence). This CDR3 has 12 residues. The germline V and J ends were trimmed by 5 bases and 1 base, with 6 bases remaining between them. The CDR3 here is CASSLASYEQYV. DNA of the CDR3: TGTGCCAGTAGTCTGGCATCCTACGAGCAGTACGTC.

V and J are TRBV5-1 and TRBJ2-7, with D hard to call. Trimming removed 0 bases from V and 2 bases from J, with 9 bases in between. CDR1 is SGHRS and CDR2 is YFSETQ in the germline V gene. The CDR3 is made up of 14 amino acids. CDR3 region: CASSLDPFTYEQYF. CDR3 nucleotides: TGCGCCAGCAGCTTGGATCCATTCACCTACGAGCAGTACTTC.

V usage is TRBV10-1 and J usage is TRBJ2-7; TRBD2 matches 7 bases. The CDR3 has 17 amino acids. Germline-derived CDR1 and CDR2 are WNHNN and SYGVQD (reference sequence). The V gene end was trimmed by 0 bases and the J gene end by 12 bases; junction bases not matched to a gene: 20. The CDR3 nucleotides read TGCGCCAGCAGTGAGTCGCCGCTAGCGGATAGGGCCTGGGGACTGTACTTC. It codes for CASSESPLADRAWGLYF.

The chain employs TRBV10-2 and TRBJ1-4; a possible D gene is TRBD1 (5 bases). Per the germline V gene, CDR1 is WSHSY and CDR2 is SAAADI. V was shortened by 7 bases and J by 7 bases, with 13 bases between the two germline ends. CDR3 length: 13 amino acids. The CDR3 loop reads CASTGSLGEKLFF. The CDR3 DNA reads as TGCGCCAGCACAGGGTCCTTGGGTGAAAAACTGTTTTTT.